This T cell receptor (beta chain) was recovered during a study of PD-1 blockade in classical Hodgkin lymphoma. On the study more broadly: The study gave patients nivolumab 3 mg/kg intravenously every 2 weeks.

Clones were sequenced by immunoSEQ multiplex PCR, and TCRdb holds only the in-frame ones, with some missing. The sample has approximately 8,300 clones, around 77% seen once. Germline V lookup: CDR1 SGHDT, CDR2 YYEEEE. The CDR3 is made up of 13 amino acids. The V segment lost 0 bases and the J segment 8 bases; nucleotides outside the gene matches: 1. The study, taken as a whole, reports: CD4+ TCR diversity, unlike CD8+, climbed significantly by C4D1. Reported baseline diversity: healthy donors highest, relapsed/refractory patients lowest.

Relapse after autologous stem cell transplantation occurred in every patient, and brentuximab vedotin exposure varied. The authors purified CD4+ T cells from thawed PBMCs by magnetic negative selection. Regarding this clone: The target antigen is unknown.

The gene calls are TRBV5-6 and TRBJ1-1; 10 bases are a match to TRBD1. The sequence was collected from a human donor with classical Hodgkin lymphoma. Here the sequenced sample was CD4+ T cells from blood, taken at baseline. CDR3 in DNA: TGTGCCAGCAGCTTGGGGGGACAGGGGGAAGCTTTCTTT. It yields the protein CASSLGGQGEAFF.